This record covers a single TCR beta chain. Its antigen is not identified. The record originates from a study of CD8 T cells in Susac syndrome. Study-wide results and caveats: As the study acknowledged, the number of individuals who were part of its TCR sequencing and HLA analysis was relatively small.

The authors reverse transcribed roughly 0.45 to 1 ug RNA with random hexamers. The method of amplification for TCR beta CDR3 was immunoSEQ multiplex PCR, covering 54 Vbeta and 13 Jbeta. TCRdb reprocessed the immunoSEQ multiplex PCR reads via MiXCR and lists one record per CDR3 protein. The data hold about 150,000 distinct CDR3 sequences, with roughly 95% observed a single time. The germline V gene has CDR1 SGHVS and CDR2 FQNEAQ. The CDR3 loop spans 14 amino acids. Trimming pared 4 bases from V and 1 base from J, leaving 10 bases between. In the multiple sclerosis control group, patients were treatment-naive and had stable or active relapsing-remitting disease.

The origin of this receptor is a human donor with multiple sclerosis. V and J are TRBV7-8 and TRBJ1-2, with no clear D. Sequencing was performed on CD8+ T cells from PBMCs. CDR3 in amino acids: CASSSTTYNYGYTF. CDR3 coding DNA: TGTGCCAGCAGCTCCACCACTTATAACTATGGCTACACCTTC.